This T cell receptor beta chain was identified during a study of T-cell reconstitution after alpha-beta-depleted transplantation in children (dated by TCRdb to about 2016). Broadly, across the study: T-cell immune reconstitution after TCRalphabeta/CD19-depleted allogeneic hematopoietic cell transplantation in children was quantitatively tracked in the study by means of TCR repertoire profiling. Broader findings and caveats from the paper: In some patients, the high TCRbeta diversity seen at day 60 was put down to recipient T cells and intrathymic progenitors that had survived conditioning. Over the following months the frequencies of hyperexpanded clones went down, and after one year T-cell counts and TCRbeta diversity were mostly credited to newly produced T cells. About two months after transplant, the apparently early recovery of alphabetaT-cell counts reportedly depended on just several hundred clones that had expanded rapidly and came from non-depleted graft cells.

A distance of 13 bases separates the germline ends of V and J, which lose 7 bases and 1 base respectively. The CDR3 spans 15 residues, from the cysteine through the phenylalanine. The entry retains the CDR3 DNA only, 45 bases that are in frame from base 1. The CDR1 and CDR2 encoded by the germline V gene are SGHTA and FQGNSA. The treatment or condition label, read with the paper, signifies: allogeneic hematopoietic cell transplantation with graft depleted of TCRalphabeta T cells and CD19 B cells. The transplant recipients were children given TCRalphabeta/CD19-depleted allogeneic hematopoietic cell grafts. As concerns this clonotype: The antigen this receptor binds is unknown. No per-base quality is available; no much larger clone lies one base away.

Libraries were constructed by PCR. These reads were obtained on an Illumina HiSeq 2500. TCR libraries were prepared with molecular barcoding, using unique molecular identifiers to normalize TCRbeta repertoire quantification. TCRdb trimmed the raw reads at Q25, called clones with MiXCR and kept productive beta chains. Each entry merges the rows of one CDR3 protein and shows their most common DNA and genes. Within this sample are about 900,000 distinct CDR3 sequences, with about 31% of them counted one time only. About 28% of the sample lies in the top ten. This receptor chain uses TRBV7-2 and TRBJ2-2; possibly the D gene is TRBD2, per 6 matching bases. The receptor comes from a boy under three years old who had a stem cell transplant for SCID, so the T cells may come from the graft donor. Source: PBMCs, mostly from graft donor cells, taken 360 days after TCRalphabeta/CD19-depleted stem cell transplant. The encoded CDR3 is CASKVFGGNTGELFF. The nucleotides are TGTGCCAGCAAGGTCTTCGGGGGGAACACCGGGGAGCTGTTTTTT.